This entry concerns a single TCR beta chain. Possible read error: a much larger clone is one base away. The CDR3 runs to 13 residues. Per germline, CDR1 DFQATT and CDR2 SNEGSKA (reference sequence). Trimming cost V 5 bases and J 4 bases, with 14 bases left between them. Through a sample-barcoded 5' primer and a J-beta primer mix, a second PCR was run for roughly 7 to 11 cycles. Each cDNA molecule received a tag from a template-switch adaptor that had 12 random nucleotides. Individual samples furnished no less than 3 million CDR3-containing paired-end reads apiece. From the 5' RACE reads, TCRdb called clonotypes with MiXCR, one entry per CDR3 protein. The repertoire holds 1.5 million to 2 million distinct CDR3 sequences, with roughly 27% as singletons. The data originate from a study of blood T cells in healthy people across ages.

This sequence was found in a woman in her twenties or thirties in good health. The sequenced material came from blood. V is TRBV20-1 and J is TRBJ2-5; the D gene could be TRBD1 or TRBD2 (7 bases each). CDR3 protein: CSAYIRGGETQYF. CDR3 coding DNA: TGCAGTGCTTACATCAGGGGGGGAGAGACCCAGTACTTC.